Below, 3 T cell receptor beta chains from the same sample are listed, as sequenced in a study of blood T cell repertoires in COVID-19. Method: immunoSEQ multiplex PCR; TCRdb's copy keeps in-frame clones and lacks some. The data show about 220,000 clones, 80% to 90% seen once. Sequenced input: PBMCs or T cells enriched from blood (not recorded which). The source of these receptors is a woman under 30 in a cohort exposed to, infected with or recovered from COVID-19 (not recorded which).

J is TRBJ2-7 and V is TRBV18; maybe TRBD2 (5 bases). The germline V and J ends were trimmed by 3 bases and 0 bases, with 6 bases remaining between them. The CDR3 has 13 amino acids. The germline V gene encodes CDR1 KGHSH and CDR2 LQKENI. CDR3 DNA: TGTGCCAGCTCACCTGGAGGCTCCTACGAGCAGTACTTC. This encodes CASSPGGSYEQYF. The full variable domain, in which reference TRBV18 and TRBJ2-7 provide the parts outside the CDR3, is NAGVMQNPRHLVRRRGQEARLRCSPMKGHSHVYWYRQLPEEGLKFMVYLQKENIIDESGMPKERFSAEFPKEGPSILRIQQVVRGDSAAYFCASSPGGSYEQYFGPGTRLTVT.

The genes are TRBV3-1 (or the pseudogene TRBV3-2) and TRBJ2-1; TRBD2 aligns across 8 bases. Per germline, CDR1 LGHDT and CDR2 YNNKEL (reference sequence). With V trimmed by 4 bases and J by 4 bases, 9 bases remained unmatched. CDR3 length: 16 residues. CDR3 nucleotide sequence: TGTGCCAGCAGCCCGTGGAGCGGGAGTCATTACAATGAGCAGTTCTTC. Its protein is CASSPWSGSHYNEQFF.

This clone was seen just once. The chain employs TRBV7-6 and TRBJ2-2; 9 positions match TRBD1. This CDR3 contains 16 residues. Unmatched junction bases numbered 3, after V lost 2 bases and J lost 2 bases. The germline gives CDR1 SGHVS, CDR2 FNYEAQ. CDR3 sequence: CASSLKGQGNTGELFF. The CDR3 DNA is TGTGCCAGCAGCTTAAAGGGACAGGGCAACACCGGGGAGCTGTTTTTT.